The clone carrying this T cell receptor beta chain was detected a few times. Its antigen is undetermined. At the Johns Hopkins FTIC core, DNA taken from cultured CD4+ T cells was sequenced by way of the Oncomine TCR Beta short-read assay. TCRdb fed the PCR reads into MiXCR, producing one record per CDR3 protein. The sample holds approximately 24,000 distinct CDR3 sequences, roughly 64% seen once. This record belongs to a study of vaccination and CD4 T cells after COVID-19. Treatment here: approximately 9-day PBMC culture with coronavirus spike peptide pools or control peptides (ViraFEST assay). The CDR3 is made up of 16 amino acids. Germline CDR1 and CDR2: SGHNT and YENEEA. V shed 4 bases and J 7 bases; nucleotides not matched to a gene: 11.

The material sequenced was CD4+ T cells from blood, cultured in vitro. The sequence was obtained from a human donor who had recovered from COVID-19. The chain has TRBV11-3 and TRBJ1-3, with TRBD1 matching 9 bases. CDR3 DNA sequence: TGTGCCAGCAGCTCTCGACAGGGGGGTCGCGGTAACACCATATATTTT. Amino acids: CASSSRQGGRGNTIYF.